This TCR beta chain is drawn from a study of blood T cell repertoires in COVID-19. Study in general: Spain, Italy and the United States supplied samples that represented acute and convalescent COVID-19.

Authors' processing steps: The authors estimated nucleated cell counts from reference gene primer amplification. The method was immunoSEQ multiplex PCR; TCRdb's version includes in-frame clones alone and lacks a portion of them. V and J calls and clone size are given by that table; D and trimming were obtained from the DNA. The table lists roughly 270,000 clones, roughly 90% of them singletons. The CDR3 sequence is 13 residues long. Germline V gene data show CDR1 as MNHEY and CDR2 as SVGAGI. Unmatched junction bases numbered 4, after V lost 5 bases and J lost 3 bases. About this clone itself: The same CDR3 can be traced to other DNA sequences in this sample.

This rearrangement joins TRBV6-5 to TRBJ2-7; TRBD1 matches 7 bases. The origin of this receptor is a man in his late teens or twenties with active or convalescent COVID-19. Input material: peripheral blood. The CDR3 coding sequence is TGTGCCAGCAGTCCAGGGGGAGACTACGAGCAGTACTTC. It is translated as CASSPGGDYEQYF.